This T cell receptor (beta chain) is from a study of cytomegalovirus exposure and HLA in healthy donors. Whole-study results and caveats: Later analysis indicated greater clonal expansion among HLA-associated TCR beta chains than among equally common other chains. Several of the most significant clusters were apparently associated with common viral pathogens in a later analysis.

When sampled, the donors appeared nominally healthy, though they likely had unrecorded immune exposures. This PCR relied on a set of 60 Vbeta primers and 13 Jbeta primers. Only in-frame clones appear in the TCRdb table, and some are missing; sequencing was by immunoSEQ multiplex PCR. Among roughly 150,000 clones listed, roughly 74% were seen once. Remarks on this clone: Antigen unknown.

J lost 4 bases, V lost 5 bases, and 5 bases had no gene match. Germline CDR1 and CDR2: MDHEN and SYDVKM. There are 14 residues in the CDR3. This TCR came from a man between 18 and 35 years old in good health and CMV-seropositive. The chain joins TRBV28 to TRBJ1-5, with 7 bases that match TRBD1. Sequencing used PBMCs. CDR3 sequence (DNA): TGTGCCAGCAGTCGGCAGGACAGGAATCAGCCCCAGCATTTT. Translating it yields CASSRQDRNQPQHF.